This T cell receptor beta chain originates from a study of Graves' ophthalmopathy and Graves' hyperthyroidism. Overall study: Peripheral blood sampling occurred at initial diagnosis, before any treatment. General study results and limits: The 13-signature model separated ophthalmopathy from stable hyperthyroidism at just under 90% sensitivity and approximately 81% specificity.

RNA transcripts were the template, and TCR beta CDR3 regions were amplified from them. The authors performed first-round RT-PCR with HTBI primers and then a second-round multiplex PCR. TCRdb ran MiXCR on the multiplex PCR reads and lists one entry per CDR3 protein. The sample lists 400,000 to 450,000 distinct CDR3 sequences, around 21% seen once, with roughly 3.2% in the top ten. This clonotype was observed many times. Its specificity is unknown. Researchers turned away patients with other autoimmune diseases, uncontrolled infections, pregnancy or lactation. Clinical symptoms, serum thyroxine, TRAb, thyroid ultrasound and orbital computed tomography determined diagnosis. From germline, CDR1 is KGHSH and CDR2 LQKENI. CDR3 size: 15 residues. Trimming removed 2 bases at V and 6 bases at J, with 14 bases between.

This rearrangement joins TRBV18 to TRBJ1-5; D not certain. The source of this sequence is a young woman with stable Graves' hyperthyroidism. Sequenced: peripheral blood. The CDR3 region is CASSPTAGSGQPQHF. CDR3 DNA: TGTGCCAGCTCACCAACCGCCGGGAGCGGTCAGCCCCAGCATTTT. The variable domain in full, completed from reference TRBV18 and TRBJ1-5, reads NAGVMQNPRHLVRRRGQEARLRCSPMKGHSHVYWYRQLPEEGLKFMVYLQKENIIDESGMPKERFSAEFPKEGPSILRIQQVVRGDSAAYFCASSPTAGSGQPQHFGDGTRLSIL.